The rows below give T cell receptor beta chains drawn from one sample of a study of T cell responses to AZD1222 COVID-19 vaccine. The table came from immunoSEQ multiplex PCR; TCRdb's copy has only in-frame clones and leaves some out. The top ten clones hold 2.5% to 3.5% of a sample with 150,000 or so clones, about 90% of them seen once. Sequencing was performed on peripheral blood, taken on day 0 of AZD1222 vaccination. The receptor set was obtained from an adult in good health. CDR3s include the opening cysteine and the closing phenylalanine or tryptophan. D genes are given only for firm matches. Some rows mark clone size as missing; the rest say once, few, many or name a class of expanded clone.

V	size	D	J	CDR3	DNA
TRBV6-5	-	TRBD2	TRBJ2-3	CASSYEGRGDTQYF	TGTGCCAGCAGTTACGAGGGGCGGGGGGATACGCAGTATTTT
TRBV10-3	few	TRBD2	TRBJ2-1	CAISESRLAGGPGNEQFF	TGTGCCATCAGTGAGTCGAGGCTAGCGGGGGGGCCCGGTAATGAGCAGTTCTTC
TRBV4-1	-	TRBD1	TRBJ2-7	CASSQDRFDRGLSYEQYF	TGCGCCAGCAGCCAAGACCGATTCGACAGGGGGCTATCCTACGAGCAGTACTTC
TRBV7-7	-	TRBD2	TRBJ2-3	CASSPTSALTDTQYF	TGTGCCAGCAGCCCGACTAGCGCTTTGACAGATACGCAGTATTTT
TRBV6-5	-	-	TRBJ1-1	CASSYSSARYLAEAFF	TGTGCCAGCAGTTACTCGAGTGCCAGGTACCTAGCTGAAGCTTTCTTT
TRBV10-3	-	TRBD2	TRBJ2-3	CAISDPGLAGGRPDTQYF	TGTGCCATCAGTGACCCGGGACTAGCGGGGGGCCGCCCAGATACGCAGTATTTT
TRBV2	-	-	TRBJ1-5	CASSESGQIRQPQHF	TGTGCCAGCAGTGAATCGGGGCAGATCAGACAGCCCCAGCATTTT
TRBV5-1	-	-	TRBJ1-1	CASSYQRDTEAFF	TGCGCCAGCAGCTACCAGAGGGACACTGAAGCTTTCTTT
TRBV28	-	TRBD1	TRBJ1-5	CASSLGGTGGVNQPQHF	TGTGCCAGCAGTTTAGGGGGGACAGGGGGCGTCAATCAGCCCCAGCATTTT
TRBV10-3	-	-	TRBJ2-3	CAISEEGTPRTDTQYF	TGTGCCATCAGTGAGGAAGGAACCCCCCGCACAGATACGCAGTATTTT
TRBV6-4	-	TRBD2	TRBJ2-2	CASSDSLAEMNTGELFF	TGTGCCAGCAGTGACTCACTAGCGGAGATGAACACCGGGGAGCTGTTTTTT
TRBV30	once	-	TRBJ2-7	CAWGRGRSYEQYF	TGTGCCTGGGGCCGGGGGCGCTCCTACGAGCAGTACTTC
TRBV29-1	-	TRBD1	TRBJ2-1	CSAYRDRGDEQFF	TGCAGCGCCTACCGGGACAGGGGCGATGAGCAGTTCTTC
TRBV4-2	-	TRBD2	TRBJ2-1	CASSQRGNGGANNEQFF	TGTGCCAGCAGCCAGAGAGGTAACGGGGGGGCAAACAATGAGCAGTTCTTC
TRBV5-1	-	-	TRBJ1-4	CASSLGTTNEKLFF	TGCGCCAGCAGCTTGGGAACAACTAATGAAAAACTGTTTTTT
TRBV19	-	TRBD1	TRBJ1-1	CASSPWGQGDAEAFF	TGTGCCAGTAGTCCTTGGGGACAGGGGGACGCTGAAGCTTTCTTT
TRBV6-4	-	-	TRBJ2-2	CASSEGTGELFF	TGTGCCAGCAGTGAAGGGACCGGGGAGCTGTTTTTT
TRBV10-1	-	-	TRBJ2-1	CASTSGAPPYNEQFF	TGCGCCAGCACTTCCGGGGCCCCCCCCTACAATGAGCAGTTCTTC
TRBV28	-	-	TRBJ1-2	CASRQDYGYTF	TGTGCCAGCAGACAGGATTATGGCTACACCTTC
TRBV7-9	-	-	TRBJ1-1	CASSSELDRNTEAFF	TGTGCCAGCAGCTCAGAACTCGACAGGAACACTGAAGCTTTCTTT
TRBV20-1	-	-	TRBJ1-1	CSASHQLNTEAFF	TGCAGTGCTAGTCATCAGCTGAACACTGAAGCTTTCTTT
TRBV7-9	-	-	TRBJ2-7	CASSPGGLSYEQYF	TGTGCCAGCAGCCCCGGGGGGCTGTCCTACGAGCAGTACTTC
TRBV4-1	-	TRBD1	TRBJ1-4	CASSQEQGGLFF	TGCGCCAGCAGCCAAGAACAGGGGGGACTGTTTTTT
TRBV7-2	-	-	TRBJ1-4	CASSSQPELPNEKLFF	TGTGCCAGCAGCTCCCAGCCCGAGTTACCTAATGAAAAACTGTTTTTT
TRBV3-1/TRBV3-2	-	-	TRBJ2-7	CASSQDRRTAYEQYF	TGTGCCAGCAGCCAAGATCGCCGGACAGCCTACGAGCAGTACTTC
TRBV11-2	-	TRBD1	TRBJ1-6	CASSSLTGGKDNSPLHF	TGTGCCAGCAGCTCCTTGACAGGGGGCAAGGATAATTCACCCCTCCACTTT
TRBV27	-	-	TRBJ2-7	CASHEPRGQYF	TGTGCCAGCCATGAACCCCGCGGGCAGTACTTC
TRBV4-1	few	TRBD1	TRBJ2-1	CASSQKAPGQGYNEQFF	TGCGCCAGCAGCCAGAAGGCCCCGGGACAGGGATACAATGAGCAGTTCTTC
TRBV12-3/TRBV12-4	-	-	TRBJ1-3	CASSTGSWDTIYF	TGTGCCAGCAGTACAGGGAGCTGGGACACCATATATTTT
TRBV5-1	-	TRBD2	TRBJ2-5	CASSLVQAGTSGNYQETQYF	TGCGCCAGCAGCTTGGTGCAAGCAGGTACTAGCGGGAACTACCAAGAGACCCAGTACTTC
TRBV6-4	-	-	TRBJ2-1	CASSQDYYNEQFF	TGTGCCAGCAGTCAAGACTACTACAATGAGCAGTTCTTC
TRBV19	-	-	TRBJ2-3	CASKPTLSTDTQYF	TGTGCCAGTAAGCCGACCCTGAGCACAGATACGCAGTATTTT
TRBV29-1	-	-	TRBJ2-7	CSVEDKTAYEQYF	TGCAGCGTTGAAGATAAAACTGCGTACGAGCAGTACTTC
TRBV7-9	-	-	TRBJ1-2	CASSLGRSWGYTF	TGTGCCAGCAGCTTAGGACGGAGTTGGGGCTACACCTTC
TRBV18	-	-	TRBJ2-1	CASSPQWGEEQFF	TGTGCCAGCTCACCACAGTGGGGAGAAGAGCAGTTCTTC
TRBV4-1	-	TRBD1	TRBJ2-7	CASSHPRQGANAYEQYF	TGCGCCAGCAGCCACCCGAGACAGGGGGCTAATGCCTACGAGCAGTACTTC
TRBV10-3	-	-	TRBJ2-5	CAISETGAELKTQYF	TGTGCCATCAGTGAGACAGGAGCGGAGCTGAAGACCCAGTACTTC
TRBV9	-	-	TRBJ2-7	CASSRGRDGAYEQYF	TGTGCCAGCAGCCGAGGCCGGGACGGAGCCTACGAGCAGTACTTC
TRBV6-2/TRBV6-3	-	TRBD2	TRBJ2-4	CASSYSLGDAGEGKNIQYF	TGTGCCAGCAGTTACTCGTTGGGTGACGCGGGGGAAGGCAAAAACATTCAGTACTTC
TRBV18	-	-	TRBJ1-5	CASSQPDRNQPQHF	TGTGCCAGCTCCCAGCCTGACAGAAATCAGCCCCAGCATTTT
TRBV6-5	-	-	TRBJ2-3	CASSPPGSRPDTQYF	TGTGCCAGCAGTCCCCCGGGTTCCAGGCCAGATACGCAGTATTTT
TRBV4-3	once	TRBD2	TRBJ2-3	CASSQDRTSFTDTQYF	TGCGCCAGCAGCCAAGACCGGACTAGCTTCACAGATACGCAGTATTTT
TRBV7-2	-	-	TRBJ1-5	CASSLGSGIMSNQPQHF	TGTGCCAGCAGCTTAGGTTCGGGGATTATGAGCAATCAGCCCCAGCATTTT
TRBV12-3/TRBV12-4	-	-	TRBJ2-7	CASSLGPEQYF	TGTGCCAGCAGTTTAGGGCCCGAGCAGTACTTC
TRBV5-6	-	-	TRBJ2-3	CASSPGTTDTQYF	TGTGCCAGCAGCCCGGGGACCACAGATACGCAGTATTTT
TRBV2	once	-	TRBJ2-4	CAGGTENRKIAKNIQYF	TGTGCCGGAGGGACAGAGAACCGTAAAATAGCCAAAAACATTCAGTACTTC
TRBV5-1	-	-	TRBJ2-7	CASSLASQGGYEQYF	TGCGCCAGCAGCTTGGCCAGCCAGGGCGGCTACGAGCAGTACTTC
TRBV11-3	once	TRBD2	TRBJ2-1	CASSSRLAGGNNEQFF	TGTGCCAGCAGCTCTCGACTAGCGGGAGGCAACAATGAGCAGTTCTTC
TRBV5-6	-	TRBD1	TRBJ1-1	CASSRGQGEAFF	TGTGCCAGCAGCCGTGGACAGGGAGAAGCTTTCTTT
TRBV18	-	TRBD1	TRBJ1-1	CASSPLDRGRGTEAFF	TGTGCCAGCTCACCATTGGACAGGGGTAGGGGAACTGAAGCTTTCTTT
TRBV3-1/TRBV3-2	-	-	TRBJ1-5	CASSPGIVYSNQPQHF	TGTGCCAGCAGCCCGGGTATTGTATATAGCAATCAGCCCCAGCATTTT
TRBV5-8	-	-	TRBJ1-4	CASSLDRSTTVGKLFF	TGTGCCAGCAGCTTGGACAGATCCACCACCGTAGGCAAACTGTTTTTT
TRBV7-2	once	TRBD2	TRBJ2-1	CASSLLGGGSYNEQFF	TGTGCCAGCAGCTTACTTGGGGGGGGGTCCTACAATGAGCAGTTCTTC
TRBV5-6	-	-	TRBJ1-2	CASSLEGSYGYTF	TGTGCCAGCAGCTTGGAAGGGTCATATGGCTACACCTTC
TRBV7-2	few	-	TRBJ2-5	CASSFHGLSETQYF	TGTGCCAGCAGCTTCCATGGCCTATCGGAGACCCAGTACTTC
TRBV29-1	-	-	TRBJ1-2	CSVEERNGYTF	TGCAGCGTTGAAGAGAGGAACGGCTACACCTTC
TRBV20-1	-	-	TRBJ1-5	CSASPKGPQHF	TGCAGTGCTAGCCCCAAGGGGCCCCAGCATTTT